A single sample gave rise to the 4 T cell receptor beta chains below, sequenced in a study of beta chain features in type 1 diabetes. Overall study findings and caveats: Among all four CD4+ subsets, Type 1 diabetes patients had TCRB CDR3s that were moderately but significantly shorter.

These receptors have no known antigen. Expressed TCRB transcripts were sequenced after all isolated RNA was converted to cDNA. Method: immunoSEQ multiplex PCR; TCRdb's copy keeps in-frame clones and lacks some. Found here are 120,000 to 150,000 clones, less than 15% of them singletons; the top ten hold under 1.5%. The sequenced sample was central memory CD4+ T cells from blood. The source of these receptors is a man between 18 and 29 years old with type 1 diabetes.

The chain couples TRBV15 to TRBJ1-2, with D possibly being TRBD1 (5 bases). This CDR3 has 17 residues. The germline gives CDR1 LNHNV, CDR2 YYDKDF (reference sequence). V was pared by 0 bases and J by 0 bases, with 14 bases between. This chain's CDR3 is CATSRDRGSRANYGYTF. Here the CDR3 DNA reads TGTGCCACCAGCAGAGATCGGGGGTCCCGGGCTAACTATGGCTACACCTTC.

This clone has just a few counts. The V and J genes are TRBV7-8 and TRBJ2-7, with TRBD2 matching over 10 bases. Per the germline V gene, CDR1 is SGHVS and CDR2 is FQNEAQ. J was trimmed by 6 bases and V by 5 bases; bases with no gene match: 7. The CDR3 is 14 amino acids. CDR3 sequence reads: CASSTVAGGTEQYF. In nucleotides, the CDR3 is TGTGCCAGCAGCACGGTAGCGGGGGGTACCGAGCAGTACTTC.

The V and J genes are TRBV29-1 and TRBJ1-4; D gene unclear. Trimming took off 7 bases at V and 4 bases at J, with 19 bases between the two ends. The CDR3 has 15 amino acids. Germline V lookup: CDR1 SQVTM, CDR2 ANQGSEA. The CDR3 DNA is TGCAGCGCAACTATACCGGGCGCAATTAATGAAAAACTGTTTTTT. Residues: CSATIPGAINEKLFF. The entire variable domain, with the rest obtained from reference TRBV29-1 and TRBJ1-4, is as follows: SAVISQKPSRDICQRGTSLTIQCQVDSQVTMMFWYRQQPGQSLTLIATANQGSEATYESGFVIDKFPISRPNLTFSTLTVSNMSPEDSSIYLCSATIPGAINEKLFFGSGTQLSVL.

The V call is TRBV6-5, the J call TRBJ1-4; D is possibly TRBD1 (6 bases). The CDR3 runs 16 residues. Germline assignment: CDR1 MNHEY and CDR2 SVGAGI. Trimming left V 2 bases short and J 10 bases short, with 20 bases between. The CDR3: CASSYPVPGKGGKLFF. The DNA for the CDR3 is TGTGCCAGCAGTTACCCCGTCCCGGGGAAAGGGGGAAAACTGTTTTTT.